The clone carrying this T cell receptor beta chain was seen only a few times. Its specificity is unknown. There are 10 residues in the CDR3. Trimming pared 9 bases from V and 11 bases from J, leaving 14 bases between. Germline CDR1 SGHRS, CDR2 YFSETQ. A second about 7 to 11 cycle PCR used barcoded and J-beta primers. From the 5' RACE reads, TCRdb called clonotypes with MiXCR, one entry per CDR3 protein. Of over 950,000 distinct CDR3 sequences in the sample, roughly 51% are singletons; the top ten hold about a fifth. This sample was taken from a study of blood T cells in healthy people across ages. Across the study: In model experiments, template switching was able to capture about one barcoded beta molecule for every two T cells that were present.

Study-wide results and caveats: The CMV status of each donor remained undetermined, and this could have confounded shifts in expanded clonotypes. Diversity estimates from one million T cells were considered underestimates.

This sequence originates from a woman aged 55-70 years in good health. Sequences were obtained from blood. The genes are TRBV5-1 and TRBJ1-1; D is perhaps TRBD1 (6 bases). The CDR3 spells CANHRDWAFF. For the CDR3, the DNA is TGCGCCAACCACAGGGATTGGGCTTTCTTT.